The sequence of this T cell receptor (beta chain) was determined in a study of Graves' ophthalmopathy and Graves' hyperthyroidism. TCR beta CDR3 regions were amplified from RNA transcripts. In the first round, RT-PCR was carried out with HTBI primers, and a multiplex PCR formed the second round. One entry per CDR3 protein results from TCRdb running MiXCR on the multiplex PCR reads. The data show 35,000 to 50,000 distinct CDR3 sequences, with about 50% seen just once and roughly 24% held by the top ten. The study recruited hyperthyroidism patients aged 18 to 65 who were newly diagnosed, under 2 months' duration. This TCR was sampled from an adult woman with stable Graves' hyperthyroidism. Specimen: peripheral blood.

CDR3 protein: CASSFRDTDTQYF. CDR3 in DNA: TGTGCCAGCAGTTTCCGGGACACAGATACGCAGTATTTT. V is TRBV6-5 and J is TRBJ2-3, with D tentatively TRBD2 (5 bases). Trimming left V 4 bases short and J 2 bases short, with 7 bases between. This CDR3 contains 13 residues. Germline V CDR1 and CDR2: MNHEY, SVGAGI.